Listed below are T cell receptor beta chains from one sample, sequenced in a study of vaccination effects on CD4 cells after COVID-19. No antigen has been identified for these receptors. Only in-frame clones appear in the TCRdb table, and some are missing; sequencing was by immunoSEQ multiplex PCR. The sample has about 54,000 clones; around 85% are singletons. The source material was CD4+ T cells from PBMCs cultured with HCoV-229E spike peptides, sampled before COVID-19 vaccination. These receptors were obtained from a human donor who received a COVID-19 vaccine. The CDR3 runs from the conserved cysteine through the conserved F or W. The D gene is left open where the match is weak. Rows may omit the clone size; those that give it use once, few, many or a size class.

abundance	d_gene	v_gene	j_gene	CDR3nt	CDR3aa
NA	TRBD2	TRBV4-3	TRBJ2-1	TGCGCCAGCAGCCAAGGTTTCGGAGCGGGGGGGCGGAATGAGCAGTTCTTC	CASSQGFGAGGRNEQFF
NA	NA	TRBV13	TRBJ1-1	TGTGCCAGCAGCTTAGTCAGGGGTTTTGGAGCTTTCTTT	CASSLVRGFGAFF
NA	TRBD2	TRBV5-1	TRBJ2-3	TGCGCCAGCAGCTTGGGGACTAGCGGAGATACGCAGTATTTT	CASSLGTSGDTQYF
few	NA	TRBV15	TRBJ2-1	TGTGCCACCAGCAGAGATGGGGGTCGGAGCTATGAGCAGTTCTTC	CATSRDGGRSYEQFF
once	NA	TRBV4-1	TRBJ2-1	TGCGCCAGCAGCCAAGACCGGGTTAGCTCCTACAATGAGCAGTTCTTC	CASSQDRVSSYNEQFF
NA	NA	TRBV24-1	TRBJ2-5	TGTGCCACCAGTGATTTAGCCAGCGAAGAGACCCAGTACTTC	CATSDLASEETQYF
NA	NA	TRBV15	TRBJ1-2	TGTGCCACCAGCAGAGATCGAAGGGGGGCCTATGGCTACACCTTC	CATSRDRRGAYGYTF
NA	NA	TRBV6-6	TRBJ2-1	TGTGCCAGCAGTTGGGAGTACTTGGGGGAGCAGTTCTTC	CASSWEYLGEQFF
NA	NA	TRBV24-1	TRBJ1-1	TGTGCCACCAGTAGGGGGAACACTGAAGCTTTCTTT	CATSRGNTEAFF
NA	NA	TRBV6-5	TRBJ1-2	TGTGCCAGCAGTTTGGGGGTCAACTATGGCTACACCTTC	CASSLGVNYGYTF
NA	NA	TRBV7-3	TRBJ2-3	TGTGCCAGCAGCTTAGGGGGTCGAGGTCTCGGCTCAGATACGCAGTATTTT	CASSLGGRGLGSDTQYF
NA	TRBD1	TRBV18	TRBJ2-2	TGTGCCAGCTCACCACGGACAGGGTCAATCAGCACCGGGGAGCTGTTTTTT	CASSPRTGSISTGELFF
NA	TRBD1	TRBV2	TRBJ2-3	TGTGCCAGCAGCCTGACAGGGTGGGTCACAGATACGCAGTATTTT	CASSLTGWVTDTQYF
NA	NA	TRBV28	TRBJ1-1	TGTGCCAGCAGTCCAAACTGGGGTGAAGCTTTCTTT	CASSPNWGEAFF
NA	NA	TRBV5-6	TRBJ2-1	TGTGCCAGCATTGGTCTCTCCTACAATGAGCAGTTCTTC	CASIGLSYNEQFF
NA	NA	TRBV28	TRBJ2-2	TGTGCCAGCAGTTTAAGGTCCAGGGAAAGGTCCACCGGGGAGCTGTTTTTT	CASSLRSRERSTGELFF
NA	NA	TRBV21-1	TRBJ1-4	TGTGCCAGCAGCAAGGGAGGACAGGTGAATGAAAAACTGTTTTTT	CASSKGGQVNEKLFF
NA	TRBD2	TRBV2	TRBJ2-5	TGTGCCAGCTCCAGAACTAGCGGGAAAGGTCAAGAGACCCAGTACTTC	CASSRTSGKGQETQYF
NA	TRBD1	TRBV6-5	TRBJ1-5	TGTGCCAGCAGACCCGACAGGGGCGGTCAGCCCCAGCATTTT	CASRPDRGGQPQHF
few	NA	TRBV18	TRBJ2-2	TGTGCCAGCTCACTCCAGTTAGACACCGGGGAGCTGTTTTTT	CASSLQLDTGELFF